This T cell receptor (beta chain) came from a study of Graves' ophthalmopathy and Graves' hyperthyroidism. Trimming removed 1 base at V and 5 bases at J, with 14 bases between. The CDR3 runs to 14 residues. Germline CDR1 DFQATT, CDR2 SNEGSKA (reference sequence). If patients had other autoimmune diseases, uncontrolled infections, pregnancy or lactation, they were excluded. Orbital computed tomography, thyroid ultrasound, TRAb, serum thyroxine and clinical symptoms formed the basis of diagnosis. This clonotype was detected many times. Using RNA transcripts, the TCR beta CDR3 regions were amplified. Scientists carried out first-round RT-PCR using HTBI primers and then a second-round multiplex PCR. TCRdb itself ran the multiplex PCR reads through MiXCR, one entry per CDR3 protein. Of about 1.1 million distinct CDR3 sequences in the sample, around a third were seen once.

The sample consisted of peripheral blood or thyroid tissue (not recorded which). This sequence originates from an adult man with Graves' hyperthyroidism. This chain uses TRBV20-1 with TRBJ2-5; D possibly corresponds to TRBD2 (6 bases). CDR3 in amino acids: CSARAVRGQETQYF. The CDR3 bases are TGCAGTGCTAGAGCGGTGCGGGGCCAGGAGACCCAGTACTTC.